This TCR beta chain comes out of a study of T cell responses to AZD1222 COVID-19 vaccine. Notes on the study in general: Reportedly, close to half of spike-specific TCRs are directed against unmutated variant regions. Sampling that yielded the repertoires occurred only after the peak T cell response.

Regarding this clone: Its antigen is not known.

Measured with immunoSEQ multiplex PCR; TCRdb has only the in-frame clones, and not every one. Among 120,000 or so clones listed, around 90% were seen once. Germline values: CDR1 SEHNR, CDR2 FQNEAQ (reference sequence). CDR3 length equals 13 residues. Trimming cost V 0 bases and J 8 bases, with 10 bases left between them. This chain connects TRBV7-9 to TRBJ1-2; D call uncertain. The source is an adult in good health. Sequencing was performed on peripheral blood, taken on day 0 of AZD1222 vaccination. CDR3 in amino acids: CASSLAGLRGYTF. CDR3 DNA: TGTGCCAGCAGCTTAGCTGGGCTACGGGGCTACACCTTC.